Presented here are 2 T cell receptor beta chains from one specimen sequenced in a study of blood T cell repertoires in COVID-19. Some clones are missing from TCRdb's copy, which holds only in-frame ones; the method was immunoSEQ multiplex PCR. The profile shows hundreds of thousands of clones, 85% to 90% of them singletons. The sample taken for sequencing was peripheral blood. The receptors originated from a woman aged 45-59 years with COVID-19, enrolled during active disease.

This clone was found once. Relative to the germline gene, one junction end is altered; a read error may explain this. This chain connects TRBV10-1 to TRBJ2-7; TRBD2 matches at 10 bases. The CDR3 spans 13 residues. From germline, CDR1 is WNHNN and CDR2 SYGVQD (reference sequence). CDR3 in amino acids: CASSDRTSGPQHF. CDR3 DNA: TGCGCCAGCAGTGATAGGACTAGCGGCCCACAACACTTC.

The chain employs TRBV6-1 and TRBJ1-2; D is possibly TRBD1 (5 bases). The CDR3 is 14 amino acids. Per germline, CDR1 MNHNS and CDR2 SASEGT. Deletions cut 1 base from V and 5 bases from J, with 11 bases between. CDR3 sequence: CASSEDRILYGYTF. CDR3 sequence (DNA): TGTGCCAGCAGTGAAGACAGGATCTTGTATGGCTACACCTTC.